Sequencing of this T cell receptor (beta chain) was carried out in a study of T-cell memory formation after mild COVID-19. In the study overall: TCR clusters largely stayed donor specific. Study findings and constraints: Clones contracting day 15 to 85 were balanced CD4/CD8; later expanders leaned CD4+. Researchers found some responding clones in pre-infection memory, a sign that cross-reactive memory joined.

Employing constant-segment primers, 5'RACE generated TCR alpha and TCR beta cDNA libraries bearing sample barcodes and UMIs. TCRdb re-derived calls from the 5' RACE reads in MiXCR, one entry per CDR3 protein. Altogether hundreds of thousands of distinct CDR3 sequences are present, about a sixth being singletons, with the ten largest covering around 12%. Of note for this clonotype: Its antigen is unidentified.

Germline V gives CDR1 MNHEY, CDR2 SVGAGI. V dropped 8 bases and J dropped 0 bases, with 11 bases sitting between them. The CDR3 is made up of 14 amino acids. This clonotype originated in an adult woman who had mild COVID-19 (a few samples of this study predate the infection). Cell type and time point are not known. The specimen was PBMCs or a T cell subset sorted from them (not recorded which). V usage is TRBV6-5 and J usage is TRBJ1-5; D not resolved. The CDR3 sequence: CASGSYSSNQPQHF. CDR3 DNA sequence: TGTGCCAGCGGATCATACTCTAGCAATCAGCCCCAGCATTTT.